The rows below give T cell receptor beta chains drawn from one sample of a study of CD8 T cells in Susac syndrome. A single record per CDR3 protein comes from TCRdb applying MiXCR to the immunoSEQ multiplex PCR reads. Among roughly 330,000 distinct CDR3 sequences listed, roughly 94% were seen once. The sequencing input was CD4+ T cells from PBMCs. The source is a human donor with multiple sclerosis. CDR3s include the opening cysteine and the closing phenylalanine or tryptophan. The D gene is left open where the match is weak. Part of the rows lack a size; the others show once, few, many or a class for expanded clones.

len | j_gene | abundance | v_gene | d_gene | CDR3nt | CDR3aa
15 | TRBJ2-7 | . | TRBV6-5 | TRBD1 | TGTGCCAGCAGCTGGCAGGGGCAGGGGGCGTGGGAGCAGTACTTC | CASSWQGQGAWEQYF
15 | TRBJ1-1 | . | TRBV3-1 | . | TGTGCCAGCAGCCAACAGGGACACGAAAACACTGAAGCTTTCTTT | CASSQQGHENTEAFF
15 | TRBJ2-7 | . | TRBV7-2 | . | TGTGCCAGCAGCCCCGGGCCTCTGGGGTCCTACGAGCAGTACTTC | CASSPGPLGSYEQYF
12 | TRBJ1-1 | . | TRBV3-1 | . | TGTGCCAGCAGCCAAGAGGTGGGGGCGGCTTTCTTT | CASSQEVGAAFF
15 | TRBJ1-2 | . | TRBV20-1 | . | TGCAGTGCTAGAGAACAAACATGGGGGGGCTATGGCTACACCTTC | CSAREQTWGGYGYTF
13 | TRBJ2-4 | . | TRBV29-1 | . | TGCAGCGTTGAGGGAGGAACCAAAAACATTCAGTACTTC | CSVEGGTKNIQYF
15 | TRBJ2-1 | . | TRBV6-1 | . | TGTGCCGGGGGCTCTCAGCGGGCGACCTACAATGAGCAGTTCTTC | CAGGSQRATYNEQFF
14 | TRBJ2-5 | . | TRBV6-1 | TRBD2 | TGTGCCAGCAGGTGGGAGCGGGGCCAAGAGACCCAGTACTTC | CASRWERGQETQYF
16 | TRBJ2-4 | . | TRBV11-1 | TRBD2 | TGTGCCAGCAGCTTGGCGGGAATGGGAGGGGAAAACATTCAGTACTTC | CASSLAGMGGENIQYF
16 | TRBJ1-1 | . | TRBV7-9 | . | TGTGCCAGCAGCTTAGGACAGCCCGGGTGGAACACTGAAGCTTTCTTT | CASSLGQPGWNTEAFF
16 | TRBJ2-1 | . | TRBV20-1 | . | TGCAGTGCTGATAACCGGGCGAGCCGAACCTACAATGAGCAGTTCTTC | CSADNRASRTYNEQFF
14 | TRBJ2-3 | . | TRBV7-2 | . | TGTGCCAGCAGCCTAACGGCCGGGACAGATACGCAGTATTTT | CASSLTAGTDTQYF
13 | TRBJ1-1 | few | TRBV12-3/TRBV12-4 | . | TGTGCCAGCAGTTTCGCCGGGTACACTGAAGCTTTCTTT | CASSFAGYTEAFF
15 | TRBJ2-2 | . | TRBV7-3 | TRBD2 | TGTGCCAGCAGCTTAATCCCGGGAGGCACCGGGGAGCTGTTTTTT | CASSLIPGGTGELFF
15 | TRBJ2-1 | . | TRBV15 | TRBD2 | TGTGCCACCAGCAGAGGTCCGGGGGGCTACAATGAGCAGTTCTTC | CATSRGPGGYNEQFF